This TCR beta chain appears in the sequencing data of a study of blood T cell repertoires in COVID-19. About the study: The study drew acute and convalescent COVID-19 samples from the United States, Italy and Spain. PBMCs, B-cell-depleted T cells, or T cells provided the cDNA or gDNA that made up the material.

Germline V gene sequence: CDR1 MNHEY, CDR2 SMNVEV (reference sequence). The CDR3 totals 15 residues. V dropped 8 bases and J dropped 3 bases, with 20 bases sitting between them. Enrollment of patients from Seattle took place during active infection, with longitudinal follow-up. Original analysis: Cell counts per sample came from amplifying reference gene primers. The method was immunoSEQ multiplex PCR; TCRdb's version includes in-frame clones alone and lacks a portion of them. The D gene and trimming were derived from the DNA, and the V and J assignments and clone size from that table. The table records 150,000 or so clones, around 91% of them present only once.

What was sequenced was peripheral blood. The receptor's source is a man aged 18 to 35 with COVID-19, enrolled during active disease. The chain has TRBV27 and TRBJ2-7; D possibly corresponds to TRBD2 (6 bases). Here the CDR3 DNA reads TGTGCCAGCTGGGGTCTTCGCGGGAATCACTACGAGCAGTACTTC. Its translation: CASWGLRGNHYEQYF.